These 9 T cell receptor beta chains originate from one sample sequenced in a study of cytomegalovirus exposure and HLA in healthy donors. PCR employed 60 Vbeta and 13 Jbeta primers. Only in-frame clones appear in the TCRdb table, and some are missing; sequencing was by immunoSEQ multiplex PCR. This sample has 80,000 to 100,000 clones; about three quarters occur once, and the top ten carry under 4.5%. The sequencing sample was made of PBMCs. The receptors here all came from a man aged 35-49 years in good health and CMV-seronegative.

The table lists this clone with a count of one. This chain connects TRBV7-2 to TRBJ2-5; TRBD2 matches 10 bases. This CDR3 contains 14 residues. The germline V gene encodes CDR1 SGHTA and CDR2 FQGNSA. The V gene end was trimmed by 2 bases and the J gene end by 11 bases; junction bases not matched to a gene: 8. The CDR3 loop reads CASSLSAGGPSQYF. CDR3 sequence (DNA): TGTGCCAGCAGCTTATCAGCGGGGGGGCCGTCTCAGTACTTC.

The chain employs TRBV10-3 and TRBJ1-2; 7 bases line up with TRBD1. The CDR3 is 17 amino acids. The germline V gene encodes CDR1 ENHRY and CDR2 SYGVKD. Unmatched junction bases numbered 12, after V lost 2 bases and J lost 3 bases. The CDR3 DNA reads TGTGCCATCAGTGAGAGAAGACAGGGTGAGGCTCACTATGGCTACACCTTC. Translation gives CAISERRQGEAHYGYTF.

CDR3 region: CASSASTGADTQYF. The CDR3, as DNA: TGTGCCAGCAGTGCCTCTACAGGGGCGGATACGCAGTATTTT. The J gene is TRBJ2-3, the V gene TRBV6-4, with 7 positions matching TRBD1. Germline lookup yields CDR1 MRHNA and CDR2 SNTAGT. Trimming cost V 4 bases and J 6 bases; bases outside gene matches: 7. This CDR3 comprises 14 residues.

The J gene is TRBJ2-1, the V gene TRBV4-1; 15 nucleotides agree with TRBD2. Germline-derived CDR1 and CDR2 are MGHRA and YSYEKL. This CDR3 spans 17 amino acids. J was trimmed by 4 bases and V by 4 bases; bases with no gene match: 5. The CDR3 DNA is TGCGCCAGCAGCCCCGGACTAGCGGGGGGGTATTACAATGAGCAGTTCTTC. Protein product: CASSPGLAGGYYNEQFF.

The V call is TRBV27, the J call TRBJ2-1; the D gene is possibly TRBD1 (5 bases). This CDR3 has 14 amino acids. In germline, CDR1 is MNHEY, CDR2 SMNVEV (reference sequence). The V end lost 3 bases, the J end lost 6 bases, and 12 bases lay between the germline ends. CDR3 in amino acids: CASSFQGDVNEQFF. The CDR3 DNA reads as TGTGCCAGCAGTTTCCAGGGTGATGTCAATGAGCAGTTCTTC.

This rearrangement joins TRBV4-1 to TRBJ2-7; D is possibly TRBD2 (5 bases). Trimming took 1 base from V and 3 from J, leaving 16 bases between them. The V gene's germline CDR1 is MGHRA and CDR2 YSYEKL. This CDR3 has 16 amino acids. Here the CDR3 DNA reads TGCGCCAGCAGCCAAGTCTTTCTCCGGGGAAACTACGAGCAGTACTTC. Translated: CASSQVFLRGNYEQYF.

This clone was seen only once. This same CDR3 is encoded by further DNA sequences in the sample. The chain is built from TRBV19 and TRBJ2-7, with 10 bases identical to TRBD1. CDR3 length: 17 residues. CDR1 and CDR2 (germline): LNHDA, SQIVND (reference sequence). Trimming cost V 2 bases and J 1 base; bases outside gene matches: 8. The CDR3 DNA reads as TGTGCCAGTAGTATAAGTGTGCTGGGACAGGGGTCCTACGAGCAGTACTTC. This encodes CASSISVLGQGSYEQYF.

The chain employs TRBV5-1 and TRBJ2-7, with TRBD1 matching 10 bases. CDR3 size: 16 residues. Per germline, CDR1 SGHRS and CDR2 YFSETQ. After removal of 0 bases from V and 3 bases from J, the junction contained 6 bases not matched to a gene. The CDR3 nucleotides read TGCGCCAGCAGCTTGGGGGTTGGGACAGGGGACTACGAGCAGTACTTC. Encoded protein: CASSLGVGTGDYEQYF.

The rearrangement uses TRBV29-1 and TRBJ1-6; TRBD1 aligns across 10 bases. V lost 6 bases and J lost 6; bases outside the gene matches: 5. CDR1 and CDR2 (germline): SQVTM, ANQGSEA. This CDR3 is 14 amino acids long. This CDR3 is CSVRTGGGNSPLHF. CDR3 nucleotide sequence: TGCAGCGTCCGGACAGGGGGTGGTAATTCACCCCTCCACTTT. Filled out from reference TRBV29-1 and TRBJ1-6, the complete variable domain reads SAVISQKPSRDICQRGTSLTIQCQVDSQVTMMFWYRQQPGQSLTLIATANQGSEATYESGFVIDKFPISRPNLTFSTLTVSNMSPEDSSIYLCSVRTGGGNSPLHFGNGTRLTVT.